This is a list of T cell receptor beta chains from one sample in a study of technical replicates of blood from a few donors. Measured with immunoSEQ multiplex PCR; TCRdb has only the in-frame clones, and not every one. Of more than 60,000 clones in the sample, around 95% were seen once. Material for sequencing was T cells isolated from PBMCs. The source is a human donor in good health. Both conserved end residues are part of each CDR3. D genes are given only for firm matches. Expanded clones get a size class; other rows say once, few or many, or leave the size out.

D,J,size,V,length,DNA,CDR3
.,TRBJ1-3,.,TRBV7-8,17,TGTGCCACCAGGGAGGACAGTAATATCTTCTCTGGAAACACCATATATTTT,CATREDSNIFSGNTIYF
.,TRBJ2-7,.,TRBV6-1,13,TGTGCCAGCAATCTCGAGGGCTCCTACGAGCAGTACTTC,CASNLEGSYEQYF
TRBD1,TRBJ2-7,.,TRBV27,17,TGTGCCAGCAGTTTATTAGTCCGGACAGGGAATCCTTCCGAGCAGTACTTC,CASSLLVRTGNPSEQYF
.,TRBJ1-1,.,TRBV5-5,15,TGTGCCAGCAGCTTGGGCCCGGCGGGGGGCACTGAAGCTTTCTTT,CASSLGPAGGTEAFF
.,TRBJ1-2,.,TRBV30,12,TGTGCCTGGAAGGAGGGGTTCGGAGGCTACACCTTC,CAWKEGFGGYTF
.,TRBJ2-7,once,TRBV19,15,TGTGCCAGTAGTATGGTAGCCACTCCCTCCTACGAGCAGTACTTC,CASSMVATPSYEQYF
TRBD2,TRBJ2-3,.,TRBV19,15,TGTGCCAGTAGTATTAGCGGGAGAAGCACAGATACGCAGTATTTT,CASSISGRSTDTQYF
.,TRBJ2-5,.,TRBV2,12,TGTGCCAGCACGGGACTCCAGGAGACCCAGTACTTC,CASTGLQETQYF
TRBD1,TRBJ2-7,.,TRBV19,14,TGTGCCAGTAGCCGGGACAGAGCTCCCTACGAGCAGTACTTC,CASSRDRAPYEQYF
.,TRBJ1-2,.,TRBV5-4,12,TGTGCCAGCAGCTTGGACAGCTATGGCTACACCTTC,CASSLDSYGYTF
.,TRBJ2-7,.,TRBV19,16,TGTGCCAGTAGTATAGTGCCGGGACACCCATCCTACGAGCAGTACTTC,CASSIVPGHPSYEQYF
.,TRBJ1-6,.,TRBV6-1,15,TGTGCCAGCAGTGAAAGTTGGACACTTAATTCACCCCTCCACTTT,CASSESWTLNSPLHF
.,TRBJ1-2,.,TRBV28,14,TGTGCCAGCAGCCGGGATCAAACGATGAGGGGCTACACCTTC,CASSRDQTMRGYTF
TRBD2,TRBJ2-7,once,TRBV28,16,TGTGCCAGCAGTTCCCCTAGCGGGCACATAACCTACGAGCAGTACTTC,CASSSPSGHITYEQYF
.,TRBJ1-2,.,TRBV2,16,TGTGCCAGAGCAGGAGCTCTTAAGGGGCGAGGCTATGGCTACACCTTC,CARAGALKGRGYGYTF
TRBD1,TRBJ1-2,.,TRBV7-9,13,TGTGCCAGCAGCCCAGGGGGCTTGTATGGCTACACCTTC,CASSPGGLYGYTF
.,TRBJ1-5,.,TRBV28,17,TGTGCCAGCAGTCCCCCGGGAGCCGGATATAGCAATCAGCCCCAGCATTTT,CASSPPGAGYSNQPQHF
TRBD2,TRBJ2-1,.,TRBV27,15,TGTGCCAGCAGTGCGACTAGCGGGGGTTCGGATGAGCAGTTCTTC,CASSATSGGSDEQFF
TRBD2,TRBJ2-5,.,TRBV19,15,TGTGCCAGATTACTAGCGGGGGCCCGAGGGTGGACCCAGTACTTC,CARLLAGARGWTQYF
.,TRBJ2-7,.,TRBV6-1,13,TGTGCCAGCAGTCGACTAGGCTCCTACGAGCAGTACTTC,CASSRLGSYEQYF
.,TRBJ2-2,.,TRBV30,11,TGTGCCTGGAGCCCGGCCGGGGAGCTGTTTTTT,CAWSPAGELFF
TRBD1,TRBJ2-1,.,TRBV4-2,18,TGTGCCAGCAGCCAAGTCGGGACAGGAGGAGTACGAAGGAATGAGCAGTTCTTC,CASSQVGTGGVRRNEQFF
.,TRBJ1-3,.,TRBV19,15,TGTGCCAGTAGTATTAAGGGGTTCTCTGGAAACACCATATATTTT,CASSIKGFSGNTIYF
.,TRBJ2-1,.,TRBV7-9,16,TGTGCCAGCAGGGTTTTGAAGGGTCGGGATTACAATGAGCAGTTCTTC,CASRVLKGRDYNEQFF
TRBD1,TRBJ2-5,.,TRBV25-1,14,TGTGCCAGCAGCCGAGGACAGGGGGCAGAGACCCAGTACTTC,CASSRGQGAETQYF
.,TRBJ1-2,.,TRBV29-1,14,TGCAGCGTTGAAGAGGGCAGTAACAACTATGGCTACACCTTC,CSVEEGSNNYGYTF
.,TRBJ1-4,.,TRBV2,14,TGTGCCAGCAACGAACGGGGGACTAATGAAAAACTGTTTTTT,CASNERGTNEKLFF
.,TRBJ1-3,.,TRBV5-1,16,TGCGCCAGCAGCTTGGAACGGCTGGACTCTGGAAACCCCATATATTTT,CASSLERLDSGNPIYF
TRBD1,TRBJ2-3,once,TRBV5-4,15,TGTGCCAGCAGCTCCCCGGGACAGCCCACAGATACGCAGTATTTT,CASSSPGQPTDTQYF
.,TRBJ1-3,.,TRBV11-2,13,TGTGCCAGCAGCTCCGGGGCTGGAAACACCATATATTTT,CASSSGAGNTIYF
.,TRBJ2-7,.,TRBV27,14,TGTGCCAGCAGTTTATCTCTCCAGGTCTCCGAGCAGTACTTC,CASSLSLQVSEQYF
.,TRBJ2-1,.,TRBV6-5,13,TGTGCCAGCAGAATTCAGCGGAACAATGAGCAGTTCTTC,CASRIQRNNEQFF
.,TRBJ2-1,.,TRBV29-1,14,TGCAGCACTGAGACGGGAGTTTCAACACCCGAGCAGTTCTTC,CSTETGVSTPEQFF
.,TRBJ2-5,.,TRBV7-9,15,TGTGCCAGCAGCTTAAATCAGGACTTGGAAGAGACCCAGTACTTC,CASSLNQDLEETQYF
TRBD1,TRBJ2-5,.,TRBV5-7,15,TGTGCCAGCAGCCCCACCCGGACAGGTCAAGAGACCCAGTACTTC,CASSPTRTGQETQYF
.,TRBJ2-1,.,TRBV11-2,14,TGTGCCAGCAGCCCTCCCACCTTAGCGGAGGAGCAGTTCTTC,CASSPPTLAEEQFF
.,TRBJ1-2,.,TRBV6-1,13,TGTGCCAGCAGTGTACAGTTTGCCGATGGCTACACCTTC,CASSVQFADGYTF
.,TRBJ2-1,.,TRBV5-1,14,TGCGCCAGCAGCTTGAATAGGGGCAGGGATGAGCAGTTCTTC,CASSLNRGRDEQFF
.,TRBJ1-2,.,TRBV28,12,TGTGCCAGCAGTTTGCAGAACTATGGCTACACCTTC,CASSLQNYGYTF
TRBD2,TRBJ2-5,.,TRBV7-9,14,TGTGCCAGCAGCGTTCCTAGCGGGGACGAGACCCAGTACTTC,CASSVPSGDETQYF
.,TRBJ2-6,.,TRBV5-4,18,TGTGCCAGCAGCCCCCTTAGCGTACTGGCCTCTGGGGCCAACGTCCTGACTTTC,CASSPLSVLASGANVLTF
.,TRBJ1-5,.,TRBV7-2,18,TGTGCCAGCAGCGGGTTAAAGACACTCCCTTATAGCAATCAGCCCCAGCATTTT,CASSGLKTLPYSNQPQHF
TRBD1,TRBJ1-2,.,TRBV6-1,15,TGTGCCAGCAGGGAGACAGGGATAGTGACGGGCGGCTACACCTTC,CASRETGIVTGGYTF
.,TRBJ1-1,.,TRBV5-4,14,TGTGCCAGCAGCTTGGGAGACAGAAACACTGAAGCTTTCTTT,CASSLGDRNTEAFF
TRBD1,TRBJ1-2,.,TRBV28,13,TGTGCCAGCAGCTCGGACAGGGCCTATGGCTACACCTTC,CASSSDRAYGYTF